Following are 28 T cell receptor beta chains from one sample sequenced in a study of shared clonotypes between healthy human individuals (dated by TCRdb to 2018 to 2020). For the CD8 naive samples, CD45RO-negative cells were positively selected for CCR7, yielding a CD45RA+CCR7+ population from which TemRA cells were excluded. To prepare the library, the immunoSEQ multiplex PCR assay was applied. Sourced from immuneACCESS, this table was stored by TCRdb with only in-frame sequences that have V and J called. A share of the clones is absent; for the studies checked, an unresolved V gene accounts for under half, and the remainder has no known explanation. The sample table lists about 2 million clones, approximately 94% of them with a count of one. The ten largest clonotypes hold about 1.1% of the sample. Sequencing was performed on naive CD8+ T cells sorted from blood. In light of the paper, this sample's cell subset or site label describes: CD45RA+CCR7+. Every receptor here comes from a man between 18 and 29 years old in good health.

The V and J genes are TRBV6-5 and TRBJ1-5; TRBD1 is a possible D gene (5 bases). Germline V lookup: CDR1 MNHEY, CDR2 SVGAGI. V lost 0 bases and J lost 6, with 12 bases in between. This CDR3 spans 15 amino acids. CDR3: CASSYSQGGIQPQHF. The CDR3, as DNA: TGTGCCAGCAGTTACTCGCAGGGAGGGATTCAGCCCCAGCATTTT.

The J gene is TRBJ1-2, the V gene TRBV7-6, with 10 bases fitting TRBD1. The CDR3 covers 17 residues. Germline CDR1 SGHVS, CDR2 FNYEAQ. Trimming cost V 2 bases and J 3 bases; bases outside gene matches: 9. CDR3 sequence reads: CASSLTVTGGADYGYTF. CDR3 DNA: TGTGCCAGCAGCTTAACGGTGACAGGGGGCGCGGACTATGGCTACACCTTC.

The V and J genes are TRBV7-6 and TRBJ2-3; 10 bases are a match to TRBD1. This CDR3 region has 17 residues. Trimming cost V 1 base and J 6 bases; bases outside gene matches: 10. Germline assignment: CDR1 SGHVS and CDR2 FNYEAQ. The CDR3 DNA reads TGTGCCAGCAGCTTAGGAGATAGGACAGGGGGAATGGATACGCAGTATTTT. It encodes CASSLGDRTGGMDTQYF.

As regards this clone: This CDR3 is also generated by other DNA sequences in the sample. The chain recombines TRBV6-1 with TRBJ2-7, with 8 bases fitting TRBD1. With 5 bases clipped from V and 2 bases from J, the junction kept 2 bases outside the gene matches. The CDR3 totals 13 residues. Germline CDR1 reads MNHNS; CDR2 reads SASEGT. CDR3 sequence: CASSLTGAYEQYF. The DNA of the CDR3 is TGTGCCAGCAGTTTGACAGGGGCCTACGAGCAGTACTTC.

The chain is built from TRBV7-9 and TRBJ1-1; D perhaps matches TRBD1 (5 bases). The CDR3 length is 13 residues. Germline-derived CDR1 and CDR2 are SEHNR and FQNEAQ (reference sequence). V shed 10 bases and J shed 1 base, with 13 bases lying between them. The DNA of the CDR3 is TGTGCCAACACAGGCCTCGGGAACACTGAAGCTTTCTTT. Translation gives CANTGLGNTEAFF.

The chain couples TRBV27 to TRBJ2-1; D might be TRBD2 (6 bases). The ends were cut back, 8 bases at V and 6 bases at J, with 17 bases in the middle. Germline V gives CDR1 MNHEY, CDR2 SMNVEV (reference sequence). This CDR3 spans 14 amino acids. DNA of the CDR3: TGTGCCAGCTTAACAGCGGGTGGATCCAATGAGCAGTTCTTC. It encodes CASLTAGGSNEQFF.

This chain connects TRBV29-1 to TRBJ2-3; 12 positions match TRBD2. Germline CDR1 reads SQVTM; CDR2 reads ANQGSEA. The CDR3 loop spans 17 amino acids. J was trimmed by 3 bases and V by 4 bases; bases with no gene match: 11. CDR3 sequence reads: CSVVGTSGPLLTDTQYF. Written as DNA, the CDR3 is TGCAGCGTTGTCGGGACTAGCGGGCCTCTGCTAACAGATACGCAGTATTTT.

This clone was counted between two and nine times. This rearrangement joins TRBV9 to TRBJ1-5; D gene unclear. The ends were cut back, 4 bases at V and 5 bases at J, with 13 bases in the middle. The CDR3 covers 14 residues. Germline V gene sequence: CDR1 SGDLS, CDR2 YYNGEE. CDR3 in amino acids: CASSPTDGDQPQHF. CDR3 in DNA: TGTGCCAGCAGCCCCACTGACGGAGATCAGCCCCAGCATTTT.

This chain uses TRBV13 with TRBJ1-3, with D possibly being TRBD1 (5 bases). V was cut by 0 bases and J by 7 bases, with 10 bases left in between. Per the germline V gene, CDR1 is PRHDT and CDR2 is FYEKMQ (reference sequence). The CDR3 has 14 residues. CDR3: CASSLGRGGNTIYF. CDR3 sequence (DNA): TGTGCCAGCAGCTTAGGCCGGGGGGGGAACACCATATATTTT.

V usage is TRBV27 and J usage is TRBJ1-2; the D gene is possibly TRBD1 (6 bases). Germline lookup yields CDR1 MNHEY and CDR2 SMNVEV (reference sequence). The CDR3 length is 15 residues. V was trimmed by 6 bases and J by 2 bases, leaving 16 bases between them. The CDR3 reads CASRPLGGVNYGYTF. CDR3 nucleotide sequence: TGTGCCAGCAGACCTCTAGGGGGAGTCAACTATGGCTACACCTTC.

V usage is TRBV5-4 and J usage is TRBJ1-3; no definite D call. The germline V gene encodes CDR1 SGHNT and CDR2 YYREEE (reference sequence). This CDR3 has 16 residues. Trimming shortened V by 5 bases and J by 0 bases, and 15 bases separated the two germline ends. The CDR3 reads CASSPPGDFSGNTIYF. As DNA, the CDR3 is TGTGCCAGCAGTCCTCCAGGCGACTTCTCTGGAAACACCATATATTTT. The full variable domain, in which reference TRBV5-4 and TRBJ1-3 provide the parts outside the CDR3, is ETGVTQSPTHLIKTRGQQVTLRCSSQSGHNTVSWYQQALGQGPQFIFQYYREEENGRGNFPPRFSGLQFPNYSSELNVNALELDDSALYLCASSPPGDFSGNTIYFGEGSWLTVV.

V usage is TRBV18 and J usage is TRBJ2-4, with 10 bases lining up with TRBD2. Germline V CDR1 and CDR2: KGHSH, LQKENI. The CDR3 covers 16 residues. V shed 3 bases and J 3 bases; nucleotides not matched to a gene: 5. The CDR3 reads CASSPTGLAIKNIQYF. The CDR3 DNA sequence: TGTGCCAGCTCACCGACGGGACTAGCGATCAAAAACATTCAGTACTTC.

The chain employs TRBV6-1 and TRBJ2-7; D might be TRBD2 (5 bases). The V gene lost 2 bases and the J gene lost 4 bases, with 12 bases spanning the gap. Germline loops: CDR1 MNHNS, CDR2 SASEGT. The CDR3 extends over 14 amino acids. CDR3 DNA sequence: TGTGCCAGCAGTGAAATGGGGAGCGTATACGAGCAGTACTTC. The encoded protein is CASSEMGSVYEQYF.

The chain couples TRBV11-2 to TRBJ2-5, with D perhaps matching TRBD1 (6 bases). The germline CDR1 and CDR2 sequences are SGHAT and FQNNGV. The V end was cut by 5 bases, the J end by 0 bases, with 16 bases between. This CDR3 comprises 16 residues. The CDR3 bases are TGTGCCAGCAGCCGACGGAGTCAGGGGTACCAAGAGACCCAGTACTTC. Translated, it gives CASSRRSQGYQETQYF.

The CDR3 region has the DNA TGTGCCAGCACCTGGGGGGGGACCAGCACAGATACGCAGTATTTT. It yields the protein CASTWGGTSTDTQYF. This chain joins TRBV5-6 and TRBJ2-3, with 7 nucleotides matching TRBD2. The CDR3 has 15 residues. Trimming cost V 6 bases and J 0 bases; bases outside gene matches: 7. Germline V gene sequence: CDR1 SGHDT, CDR2 YYEEEE.

This sequence joins TRBV28 and TRBJ2-3, with no clear D. Germline values: CDR1 MDHEN, CDR2 SYDVKM. The length of the CDR3 is 12 residues. Trimming took 6 bases from V and 4 from J, leaving 8 bases between them. The CDR3 nucleotides are TGTGCCAGCAGGACCCCTCCAGATACGCAGTATTTT. It is translated as CASRTPPDTQYF.

This chain joins TRBV9 and TRBJ2-3; TRBD2 aligns across 7 bases. Germline V gene lookup returns CDR1 SGDLS and CDR2 YYNGEE. Germline trimming cut 0 bases from V and 2 bases from J; bases unmatched to any gene: 3. This CDR3 has 15 amino acids. The CDR3: CASSVALAVTDTQYF. The CDR3 DNA sequence: TGTGCCAGCAGCGTAGCCCTAGCGGTCACAGATACGCAGTATTTT.

This clone was picked up a small number of times. Other DNA sequences within the sample encode an identical CDR3. The V call is TRBV19, the J call TRBJ2-7, with TRBD1 as a possible D gene (5 bases). Trimming took off 5 bases at V and 2 bases at J, with 10 bases between the two ends. The CDR3 covers 13 residues. From germline, CDR1 is LNHDA and CDR2 SQIVND (reference sequence). The CDR3 bases are TGTGCCAGTAGTCTCGACAGAACCTACGAGCAGTACTTC. Translated: CASSLDRTYEQYF.

The V call is TRBV6-1, the J call TRBJ1-1; tentative D call: TRBD1 (6 bases). The CDR3 runs 15 residues. Germline assignment: CDR1 MNHNS and CDR2 SASEGT. V lost 6 bases, J lost 1 base, and 15 bases lay in between. The CDR3 protein is CASSRYPTGNTEAFF. CDR3 DNA sequence: TGTGCCAGCAGCCGTTATCCGACAGGGAACACTGAAGCTTTCTTT.

Of note for this clone: The same CDR3 also results from other DNA sequences found in this sample. J is TRBJ2-7 and V is TRBV9; TRBD2 matches 8 bases. V dropped 4 bases and J dropped 4; count of bases not matched to a gene: 10. The CDR3 has 15 residues. Germline-derived CDR1 and CDR2 are SGDLS and YYNGEE. The CDR3 nucleotides read TGTGCCAGCAGCTTAAGCGGGGGACCTTCGTACGAGCAGTACTTC. Translation gives CASSLSGGPSYEQYF.

This clone was recorded once. The chain recombines TRBV7-2 with TRBJ1-2; 7 bases match TRBD1. CDR3 length: 15 residues. In germline, CDR1 is SGHTA, CDR2 FQGNSA. The ends lost 5 bases at V and 4 bases at J; junction bases unmatched: 10. The CDR3 nucleotides read TGTGCCAGCAGCCCAGGACAGGTGAATCCCTATGGCTACACCTTC. Protein: CASSPGQVNPYGYTF.

This rearrangement joins TRBV27 to TRBJ2-1; 7 nucleotides line up with TRBD2. There are 16 residues in the CDR3. Germline V gene sequence: CDR1 MNHEY, CDR2 SMNVEV (reference sequence). V was clipped by 6 bases and J by 2 bases; unmatched bases: 10. The CDR3 here is CASSPSRGVAYNEQFF. CDR3 DNA sequence: TGTGCCAGCAGCCCAAGCCGGGGGGTGGCCTACAATGAGCAGTTCTTC.

This sequence joins TRBV13 and TRBJ1-2; the match to TRBD1 covers 9 bases. Germline CDR1 is PRHDT and CDR2 is FYEKMQ (reference sequence). The CDR3 spans 15 residues. The junction had 3 bases not matched to a gene; V was cut back by 1 base and J by 3 bases. DNA of the CDR3: TGTGCCAGCAGCTTAGACAGGGGGCGTGACTATGGCTACACCTTC. Translating it yields CASSLDRGRDYGYTF.

The chain carries TRBV4-3 and TRBJ2-7; TRBD2 agrees at 8 bases. Germline assignment: CDR1 LGHNA and CDR2 YSLEER. This CDR3 has 18 amino acids. Germline trimming cut 1 base from V and 3 bases from J; bases unmatched to any gene: 14. As DNA, the CDR3 is TGCGCCAGCAGCCAAGCGGTCTCCTTAGCGGGGATGATCTACGAGCAGTACTTC. The encoded protein is CASSQAVSLAGMIYEQYF.

The chain couples TRBV7-2 to TRBJ2-3; 12 bases align to TRBD2. The CDR3 has 16 residues. Germline V gene lookup returns CDR1 SGHTA and CDR2 FQGNSA. V lost 6 bases and J lost 2; bases outside the gene matches: 6. This chain's CDR3 is CASSFGLAGYTDTQYF. In nucleotides, the CDR3 is TGTGCCAGCAGTTTCGGACTAGCGGGGTACACAGATACGCAGTATTTT.

The V and J genes are TRBV6-6 and TRBJ2-1, with D unresolved. V was pared by 0 bases and J by 7 bases, with 13 bases between. CDR1 and CDR2 from the germline V gene are MNHNY and SVGAGI (reference sequence). CDR3 length: 15 residues. As DNA, the CDR3 is TGTGCCAGCAGTTACTCCCTCCCCGGTACAAATGAGCAGTTCTTC. This gives the protein CASSYSLPGTNEQFF.

The chain employs TRBV5-1 and TRBJ2-1, with D possibly being TRBD1 (5 bases). Germline V lookup: CDR1 SGHRS, CDR2 YFSETQ. The CDR3 contains 16 residues. V dropped 0 bases and J dropped 4 bases, with 14 bases sitting between them. The CDR3 bases are TGCGCCAGCAGCTTGGGCCAGGGCCCCCTTTACAATGAGCAGTTCTTC. As protein: CASSLGQGPLYNEQFF.

This clone has a single count. The chain uses TRBV6-1 and TRBJ2-7; 9 nucleotides match TRBD1. Germline trimming cut 6 bases from V and 4 bases from J; bases unmatched to any gene: 7. Germline CDR1 is MNHNS and CDR2 is SASEGT. This CDR3 is built from 14 residues. In nucleotides, the CDR3 is TGTGCCAGCAGCACAACAGGGGGCCCTTACGAGCAGTACTTC. The encoded protein is CASSTTGGPYEQYF.